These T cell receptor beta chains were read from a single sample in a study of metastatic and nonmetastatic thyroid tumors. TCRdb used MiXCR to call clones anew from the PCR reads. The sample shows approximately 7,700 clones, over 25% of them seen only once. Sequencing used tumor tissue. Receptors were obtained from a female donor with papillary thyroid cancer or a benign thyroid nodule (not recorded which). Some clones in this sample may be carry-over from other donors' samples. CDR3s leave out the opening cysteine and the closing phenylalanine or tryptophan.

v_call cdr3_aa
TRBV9 ASSQEDGGYT
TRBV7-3 ASSLGLVGGLAGEQF
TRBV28 ASRNPAGDGYEQY
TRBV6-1 ASSQDRGNHEQY
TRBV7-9 ASGGSNEQL
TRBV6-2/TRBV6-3 ASSPSSRAQF
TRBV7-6 VSSLAPSGTGELF
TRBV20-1 SAVGSSYNEQF
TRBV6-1 ASSGTRGNQPQH
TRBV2 ASSERNQTSGAPGDTQY
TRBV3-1 ASSQATGGEAKNIQY
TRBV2 ASSEAPDSRTLH
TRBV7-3 ASSLDRCPYNEQF
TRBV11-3 ASSSTGGTGGKTQY
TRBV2 ASSEVAGGWYGYT
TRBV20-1 SARDLVGTGPNSPLH
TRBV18 ASSPLINTGELF
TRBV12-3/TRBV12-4 ASSPSAFTDTQY
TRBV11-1 ASSLLSGRADTQY
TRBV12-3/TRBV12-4 ASSLISGGSEAF
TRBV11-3 ASSREGHNEQF
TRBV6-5 ASSYWDRRYEQY
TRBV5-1 ASSSFAGTDTQY
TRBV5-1 ASSPENSYEQY
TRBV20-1 SAQIAGGENTGELF
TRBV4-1 ASSQDRASAGESYEQY
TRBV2 ASRKGVAGGRENYGYT
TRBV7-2 ASSLTGGGTGVSEQY
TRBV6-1 ASSETRGYGNTIY
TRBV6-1 ASGSLGQGARTEAF
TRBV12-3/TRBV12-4 ASSLLGARETQY
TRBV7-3 ASSSLIHEQF
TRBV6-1 ASSQYGQVMVEQY
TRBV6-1 ASTGYGGRNEQY
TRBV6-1 ASSEGRDLRSQTQY
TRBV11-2 ASSFHRQGLNTEAF
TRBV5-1 ASSSGPVDSLYNEQF
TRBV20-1 SARGTGLQETQY
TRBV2 ASRVAGGPYEQY
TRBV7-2 ASSLGGGSYEQY
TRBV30 AWTGSYNSPLH
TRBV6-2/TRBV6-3 ASRDDRGDSPLH
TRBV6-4 ASSPTMNTEAF
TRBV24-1 ATSGGSYEQY